This is a list of T cell receptor beta chains from one sample in a study of OX40 agonist ivuxolimab in advanced cancers. Sequencing used immunoSEQ multiplex PCR; TCRdb keeps in-frame clones, though not all of them. Among around 92,000 clones listed, approximately 93% were seen once. The sample in question was CD4+ or CD8+ T cells sorted from blood, obtained in a trial of the OX40 agonist ivuxolimab. These receptors all come from an adult with an advanced solid tumor such as melanoma, head and neck, liver or kidney cancer. CDR3s include the opening cysteine and the closing phenylalanine or tryptophan. A D gene is named only where the DNA matches it firmly. Only part of the rows carry a size: once, few, many, or a class if the clone is expanded.

-	-	TRBJ2-7	TRBV6-5	CASRSAVIYEQYF	TGTGCCAGCAGGTCCGCGGTCATCTACGAGCAGTACTTC
-	-	TRBJ1-2	TRBV7-2	CASSPSPGSGDYGYTF	TGTGCCAGCAGCCCAAGTCCGGGTTCAGGGGACTATGGCTACACCTTC
-	-	TRBJ1-6	TRBV28	CASSWLRLSSYNSPLHF	TGTGCCAGCAGTTGGTTACGGTTGAGCTCCTATAATTCACCCCTCCACTTT
TRBD1	-	TRBJ2-1	TRBV30	CAWSQWNRGDYNEQFF	TGTGCCTGGAGTCAATGGAACAGGGGCGACTACAATGAGCAGTTCTTC
-	-	TRBJ2-7	TRBV10-3	CATAGASAAEQYF	TGTGCCACCGCGGGGGCTAGCGCCGCCGAGCAGTACTTC
TRBD1	-	TRBJ2-7	TRBV5-1	CAQSPTDRDSYEQYF	TGCGCCCAGAGCCCCACGGACAGGGACTCCTACGAGCAGTACTTC
-	-	TRBJ2-7	TRBV27	CASSPRSSYEQYF	TGTGCCAGCAGCCCTCGAAGTTCCTACGAGCAGTACTTC
-	-	TRBJ1-2	TRBV9	CASSVDGKANYGYTF	TGTGCCAGCAGCGTAGACGGTAAAGCTAACTATGGCTACACCTTC
-	-	TRBJ1-5	TRBV4-1	CASRRHGGNSNQPQHF	TGCGCCAGCAGGCGCCACGGCGGGAATAGCAATCAGCCCCAGCATTTT
-	-	TRBJ2-4	TRBV7-8	CASSQALGSGALAKNIQYF	TGTGCCAGCAGCCAGGCCCTCGGCTCGGGGGCACTAGCCAAAAACATTCAGTACTTC
TRBD1	-	TRBJ2-5	TRBV4-1	CASSQVPGTGSLYF	TGCGCCAGCAGCCAAGTACCCGGGACAGGGTCCTTGTACTTC
-	-	TRBJ2-5	TRBV6-1	CASSEAPQETQYF	TGTGCCAGCAGTGAAGCTCCCCAAGAGACCCAGTACTTC
-	-	TRBJ1-5	TRBV19	CASSNLDGNQPQHF	TGTGCCAGTAGTAATCTGGACGGGAATCAGCCCCAGCATTTT
-	once	TRBJ2-7	TRBV7-2	CASSPRDGPYEQYF	TGTGCCAGCAGCCCCCGGGACGGACCCTACGAGCAGTACTTC
-	-	TRBJ2-1	TRBV10-3	CATHRGSSYNEQFF	TGTGCCACCCATCGGGGGAGCTCCTACAATGAGCAGTTCTTC
TRBD2	-	TRBJ2-1	TRBV4-1	CASSRGQEAGTSGYNEQFF	TGCGCCAGCAGCCGGGGACAGGAGGCTGGGACTAGCGGCTACAATGAGCAGTTCTTC
-	-	TRBJ2-1	TRBV5-1	CASSFDSASYNEQFF	TGCGCCAGCAGCTTCGATAGCGCTTCCTACAATGAGCAGTTCTTC
TRBD2	-	TRBJ2-1	TRBV9	CASSVGSSGDNEQFF	TGTGCCAGCAGCGTAGGGTCTAGCGGGGACAATGAGCAGTTCTTC
-	-	TRBJ1-3	TRBV28	CASSLSWLAGNTIYF	TGTGCCAGCAGTTTATCGTGGCTAGCTGGAAACACCATATATTTT
-	-	TRBJ1-1	TRBV19	CASSSRGNTEAFF	TGTGCCAGTAGTAGTCGGGGGAACACTGAAGCTTTCTTT
TRBD1	-	TRBJ2-2	TRBV18	CASQLRDSNTGELFF	TGTGCCAGCCAGCTTCGGGACAGCAACACCGGGGAGCTGTTTTTT
TRBD2	-	TRBJ2-2	TRBV2	CASGREGGTGELFF	TGTGCCAGCGGCAGGGAGGGCGGCACCGGGGAGCTGTTTTTT
TRBD2	-	TRBJ2-1	TRBV5-1	CASSLGLAGDEQFF	TGCGCCAGCAGCTTGGGACTAGCGGGGGATGAGCAGTTCTTC
-	-	TRBJ1-1	TRBV2	CASSEDGFEAFF	TGTGCCAGCAGTGAGGACGGTTTTGAAGCTTTCTTT
TRBD1	-	TRBJ1-2	TRBV27	CASSKTGTGGVIGYTF	TGTGCCAGCAGTAAGACCGGGACAGGGGGCGTCATAGGCTACACCTTC
-	-	TRBJ1-5	TRBV19	CASTLRGTPSNQPQHF	TGTGCCAGTACCTTACGAGGGACGCCGAGCAATCAGCCCCAGCATTTT
-	-	TRBJ1-1	TRBV19	CASSPHKGGKGTEAFF	TGTGCCAGTAGTCCCCATAAGGGAGGAAAGGGGACTGAAGCTTTCTTT
-	-	TRBJ1-2	TRBV5-1	CASSLGGLGYGYTF	TGCGCCAGCAGCTTAGGAGGGCTGGGCTATGGCTACACCTTC
-	-	TRBJ2-2	TRBV11-3	CASSLDEVTGELFF	TGTGCCAGCAGCTTAGATGAGGTGACCGGGGAGCTGTTTTTT
-	-	TRBJ1-2	TRBV28	CASSFGRGSNYGYTF	TGTGCCAGCAGTTTCGGGCGGGGATCTAACTATGGCTACACCTTC
-	-	TRBJ2-5	TRBV30	CAWSVQSIQETQYF	TGTGCCTGGAGTGTACAATCTATTCAAGAGACCCAGTACTTC
TRBD2	once	TRBJ2-3	TRBV7-2	CASSTGAGGLAGLSDTQYF	TGTGCCAGCTCAACGGGGGCCGGGGGACTAGCGGGTCTTTCAGATACGCAGTATTTT
TRBD2	-	TRBJ2-3	TRBV5-1	CASSRIAGSPDTQYF	TGCGCCAGCAGCAGGATAGCGGGGAGCCCAGATACGCAGTATTTT